The 9 T cell receptor beta chains given below trace back to one sample, sequenced in a study of cytomegalovirus exposure and HLA in healthy donors. The PCR was carried out with 60 Vbeta primers and 13 Jbeta primers. Using immunoSEQ multiplex PCR, the repertoire was profiled, and TCRdb retains in-frame clones only, with some absent. The data show about 110,000 clones, approximately 73% seen once. Sequenced: PBMCs. Receptors were obtained from a man aged 30 to 39 in good health and CMV-seronegative.

The rearrangement uses TRBV5-1 and TRBJ2-7, with D perhaps TRBD2 (6 bases). The CDR3 has 15 residues. Trimming left V 1 base short and J 3 bases short, with 14 bases between. CDR1 SGHRS and CDR2 YFSETQ come from the germline V gene. The CDR3 DNA reads TGCGCCAGCAGCTTGAGGGGTGGGGGAGGCTACGAGCAGTACTTC. As protein: CASSLRGGGGYEQYF. Together with reference TRBV5-1 and TRBJ2-7, the CDR3 gives the full variable domain: KAGVTQTPRYLIKTRGQQVTLSCSPISGHRSVSWYQQTPGQGLQFLFEYFSETQRNKGNFPGRFSGRQFSNSRSEMNVSTLELGDSALYLCASSLRGGGGYEQYFGPGTRLTVT.

The chain joins TRBV10-1 to TRBJ2-7; 9 nucleotides align to TRBD2. V was pared by 5 bases and J by 3 bases, with 5 bases of the junction left unmatched. Germline CDR1 is WNHNN and CDR2 is SYGVQD (reference sequence). CDR3 length: 14 amino acids. For the CDR3, the DNA is TGCGCCAGCAGTCCTAGCGGGAAGGTCTACGAGCAGTACTTC. Encoded protein: CASSPSGKVYEQYF.

V and J are TRBV6-6 and TRBJ1-5, with 8 bases that match TRBD1. Trimming removed 3 bases from V and 5 bases from J; junction bases left unmatched: 9. The germline V gene encodes CDR1 MNHNY and CDR2 SVGAGI (reference sequence). The CDR3 is 16 amino acids. The CDR3 DNA reads TGTGCCAGCAGTTATCCTGGACAGGGATGGCATCAGCCCCAGCATTTT. Its translation is CASSYPGQGWHQPQHF.

The sample holds many counts of this clone. The CDR3 DNA reads TGCGCCAGCATGGATTTTAGGGGCGCAGACATGGAGCAGTACTTC. It specifies CASMDFRGADMEQYF. This chain connects TRBV5-1 to TRBJ2-7; maybe TRBD1 (5 bases). The CDR3 loop spans 15 amino acids. The V and J ends lost 6 bases and 7 bases respectively, with 23 bases between them. Germline-derived CDR1 and CDR2 are SGHRS and YFSETQ.

The chain joins TRBV28 to TRBJ2-7, with 16 positions matching TRBD2. The CDR3 spans 14 residues. The V segment lost 3 bases and the J segment 9 bases; nucleotides outside the gene matches: 2. Germline V gene data show CDR1 as MDHEN and CDR2 as SYDVKM. The CDR3 loop is CASSLGTSGRAQYF. The DNA for the CDR3 is TGTGCCAGCAGTTTGGGGACTAGCGGGAGGGCGCAGTACTTC.

The chain couples TRBV7-9 to TRBJ2-1, with D possibly TRBD2 on 6 matching bases. Per germline, CDR1 SEHNR and CDR2 FQNEAQ (reference sequence). V gave up 5 bases and J gave up 9 bases, with 26 bases separating them. This CDR3 has 17 amino acids. The CDR3 bases are TGTGCCAGCAGCCCATATTCCCCTGGAGGGCGGTCCGGTGAGCAGTTCTTC. It specifies CASSPYSPGGRSGEQFF.

The J gene is TRBJ2-1, the V gene TRBV5-6; TRBD2 aligns across 12 bases. J was trimmed by 11 bases and V by 3 bases; bases with no gene match: 6. Germline V gene lookup returns CDR1 SGHDT and CDR2 YYEEEE. CDR3 length equals 14 residues. The DNA for the CDR3 is TGTGCCAGCAGCTCTAGCGGGAGGGCCGGACAGCAGTTCTTC. Amino acid sequence: CASSSSGRAGQQFF.

This chain links TRBV19 with TRBJ1-5, with D tentatively TRBD1 (6 bases). The CDR3 consists of 15 residues. Germline CDR1 reads LNHDA; CDR2 reads SQIVND (reference sequence). Trimming took off 6 bases at V and 6 bases at J, with 18 bases between the two ends. This CDR3 reads CASRITGGLGQPQHF. CDR3 nucleotides: TGTGCCAGTAGAATTACGGGGGGCTTGGGTCAGCCCCAGCATTTT. The full variable domain, with the rest looked up from reference TRBV19 and TRBJ1-5, is DGGITQSPKYLFRKEGQNVTLSCEQNLNHDAMYWYRQDPGQGLRLIYYSQIVNDFQKGDIAEGYSVSREKKESFPLTVTSAQKNPTAFYLCASRITGGLGQPQHFGDGTRLSIL.

The V and J genes are TRBV19 and TRBJ2-5, with D uncertain. Trimming took off 1 base at V and 7 bases at J, with 10 bases between the two ends. The CDR3 covers 13 residues. The germline gives CDR1 LNHDA, CDR2 SQIVND (reference sequence). The CDR3 spells CASSIAQSGTQYF. In nucleotides, the CDR3 is TGTGCCAGTAGTATAGCCCAGTCGGGGACCCAGTACTTC.